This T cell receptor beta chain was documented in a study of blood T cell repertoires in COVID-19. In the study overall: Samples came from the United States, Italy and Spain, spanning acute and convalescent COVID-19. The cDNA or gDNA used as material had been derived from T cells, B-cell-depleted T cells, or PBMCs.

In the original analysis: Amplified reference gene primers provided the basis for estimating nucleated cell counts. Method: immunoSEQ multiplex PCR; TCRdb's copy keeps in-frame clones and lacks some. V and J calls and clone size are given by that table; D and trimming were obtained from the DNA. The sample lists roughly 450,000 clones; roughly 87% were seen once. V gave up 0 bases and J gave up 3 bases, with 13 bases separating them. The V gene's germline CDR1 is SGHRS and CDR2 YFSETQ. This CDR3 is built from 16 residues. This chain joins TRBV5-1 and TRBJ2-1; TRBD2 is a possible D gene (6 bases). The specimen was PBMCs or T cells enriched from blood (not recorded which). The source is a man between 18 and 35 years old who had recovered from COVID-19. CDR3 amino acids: CASSLAGAFIYNEQFF. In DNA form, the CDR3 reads TGCGCCAGCAGCTTGGCGGGAGCTTTCATCTACAATGAGCAGTTCTTC. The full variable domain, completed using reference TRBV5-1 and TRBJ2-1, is KAGVTQTPRYLIKTRGQQVTLSCSPISGHRSVSWYQQTPGQGLQFLFEYFSETQRNKGNFPGRFSGRQFSNSRSEMNVSTLELGDSALYLCASSLAGAFIYNEQFFGPGTRLTVL.